Listed below are T cell receptor beta chains from one sample, sequenced in a study of shared clonotypes between healthy human individuals. TCRdb's copy holds only in-frame clones and misses some; the assay was immunoSEQ multiplex PCR. The data show approximately 2.5 million clones, with over 85% seen just once and 0.35% to 0.45% held by the top ten. Sequenced sample: naive CD4+ T cells from PBMCs. The source is a man between 18 and 29 years old in good health. Some clones in this sample may be carry-over from other donors' samples. Each CDR3 is given with its conserved first and last residue. Each record gives: CDR3 DNA, CDR3 protein, clone size, V gene, J gene, D gene. A D gene is named only where the DNA matches it firmly. Where a row states a size, it is once, few, many or the class of an expanded clone; other rows omit it.

DNA: TGTGCCTGGAGAGCCCAGGGGGTACCTCGGAATCAGCCCCAGCATTTT
CDR3: CAWRAQGVPRNQPQHF
size: few
V: TRBV30
J: TRBJ1-5
D: TRBD1

DNA: TGTGCCAGCAGCCCTACATATACAAGCGCCGGGGAGCTGTTTTTT
CDR3: CASSPTYTSAGELFF
size: -
V: TRBV28
J: TRBJ2-2
D: -

DNA: TGTGCCAGCAGTTTAGAGGGAAACACCGGGGAGCTGTTTTTT
CDR3: CASSLEGNTGELFF
size: -
V: TRBV28
J: TRBJ2-2
D: -

DNA: TGTGCCAGCAGTGTCCCCTCAGAGACCCAGTACTTC
CDR3: CASSVPSETQYF
size: -
V: TRBV27
J: TRBJ2-5
D: -

DNA: TGCGCCAGCAGCTTCCGGCCGGGGGGCGATCAGCCCCAGCATTTT
CDR3: CASSFRPGGDQPQHF
size: -
V: TRBV5-1
J: TRBJ1-5
D: -

DNA: TGCGCCAGCAGCTTGGATGTAGCGGGAGGAAACAATGAGCAGTTCTTC
CDR3: CASSLDVAGGNNEQFF
size: -
V: TRBV5-1
J: TRBJ2-1
D: TRBD2

DNA: TGTGCCAGCAGCTATCACGGACTAGCGAAGACCCAGTACTTC
CDR3: CASSYHGLAKTQYF
size: -
V: TRBV21-1
J: TRBJ2-5
D: -

DNA: TGTGCCAGCAGCTCCCAATACAATGAGCAGTTCTTC
CDR3: CASSSQYNEQFF
size: few
V: TRBV7-2
J: TRBJ2-1
D: -

DNA: TGCGCCAGCAGTGTACGGACTAACAATGAGCAGTTCTTC
CDR3: CASSVRTNNEQFF
size: -
V: TRBV10-1
J: TRBJ2-1
D: -

DNA: TGTGCCACCAGCAGAGATCCCGGGACTAGCGTGTACGAGCAGTACTTC
CDR3: CATSRDPGTSVYEQYF
size: -
V: TRBV15
J: TRBJ2-7
D: TRBD2

DNA: TGTGCCAGCAGTGTACAGGGGGCCGCCAATCAGCCCCAGCATTTT
CDR3: CASSVQGAANQPQHF
size: few
V: TRBV28
J: TRBJ1-5
D: TRBD1

DNA: TGCGCCAGCAGCCAAAGGGGTGGGTTGCCCTACGAGCAGTACTTC
CDR3: CASSQRGGLPYEQYF
size: -
V: TRBV4-3
J: TRBJ2-7
D: -

DNA: TGTGCCAGCAGTTACAGGAGCGACGCCTTCTATAATGAAAAACTGTTTTTT
CDR3: CASSYRSDAFYNEKLFF
size: -
V: TRBV27
J: TRBJ1-4
D: -

DNA: TGTGCCAGCACTGGACTAGCGGGAGGCGGAATTGATGAGCAGTTCTTC
CDR3: CASTGLAGGGIDEQFF
size: -
V: TRBV2
J: TRBJ2-1
D: TRBD2

DNA: TGTGCCAGCAGTCCCCTACAGGGTCAGCCCCAGCATTTT
CDR3: CASSPLQGQPQHF
size: -
V: TRBV27
J: TRBJ1-5
D: -

DNA: TGTGCCAGCAGTTTATCTTCGCCCGCTTTAGGTCGCTACACCTTC
CDR3: CASSLSSPALGRYTF
size: -
V: TRBV28
J: TRBJ1-2
D: -

DNA: TGTGCCAGTAGTAGTCAGGGACAGGCGTCCTATGGCTACACCTTC
CDR3: CASSSQGQASYGYTF
size: -
V: TRBV19
J: TRBJ1-2
D: TRBD1

DNA: TGTGCCAGCAGCGCTGGACTAGCGGTACAAGGTGAGCAGTTCTTC
CDR3: CASSAGLAVQGEQFF
size: once
V: TRBV9
J: TRBJ2-1
D: TRBD2

DNA: TGTGCCAGCAGTTCATCCCAATTAAGCCCTGGGGCCAACGTCCTGACTTTC
CDR3: CASSSSQLSPGANVLTF
size: -
V: TRBV28
J: TRBJ2-6
D: -

DNA: TGTGCCAGCAGTGCTCGTGGTGGGGACACTGAAGCTTTCTTT
CDR3: CASSARGGDTEAFF
size: -
V: TRBV28
J: TRBJ1-1
D: -

DNA: TGTGCCAGCAGCAAAACAAAGGGGGACTCGCGCCCCCAGCATTTT
CDR3: CASSKTKGDSRPQHF
size: few
V: TRBV21-1
J: TRBJ1-5
D: -

DNA: TGTGCCAGTAGTTCGGACAGGACGAAGGGGTCCTACGAGCAGTACTTC
CDR3: CASSSDRTKGSYEQYF
size: -
V: TRBV19
J: TRBJ2-7
D: TRBD1

DNA: TGTGCCAGCAGCTTAGTCTTTCAGTGGGCGGCTATCTTGAACACTGAAGCTTTCTTT
CDR3: CASSLVFQWAAILNTEAFF
size: -
V: TRBV11-2
J: TRBJ1-1
D: -

DNA: TGTGCCAGCTCACCCACCGGGACAGGGGGGGACATTCAGTACTTC
CDR3: CASSPTGTGGDIQYF
size: -
V: TRBV18
J: TRBJ2-4
D: TRBD1

DNA: TGTGCCAGCAGCTCGGGACTAGCGGGAGCCGCCGGGGAGCTGTTTTTT
CDR3: CASSSGLAGAAGELFF
size: -
V: TRBV7-9
J: TRBJ2-2
D: TRBD2

DNA: TGTGCCAGCAGTTTGAATCAGCCCCAGCATTTT
CDR3: CASSLNQPQHF
size: few
V: TRBV28
J: TRBJ1-5
D: -

DNA: TGTGCCAGCAGTCGAAAAGTACTAGCGGGAGGACTCTTGGAGACCCAGTACTTC
CDR3: CASSRKVLAGGLLETQYF
size: -
V: TRBV28
J: TRBJ2-5
D: TRBD2